This paragraph covers one T cell receptor beta chain sequence. Its target antigen remains unknown. No much larger clone exists at a distance of one base, and base qualities are not known. This record belongs to a study of glioma-infiltrating T cells after dendritic cell vaccination (dated by TCRdb to 2016 to 2018). Regarding the research as a whole: The cohort comprised approximately 15 glioblastoma patients from Phase I and II dendritic cell vaccination trials, 9 newly diagnosed and 6 with recurrent disease. Autologous tumor lysate-pulsed dendritic cell vaccination was administered to the patients between about 2003 and 2012. To make the vaccine, monocyte-derived dendritic cells were cultured for roughly seven days with IL-4 and GM-CSF and then pulsed overnight with autologous tumor lysate. Each patient got three intradermal injections of the dendritic cell vaccine, spaced at biweekly intervals, in the arm below the axilla. Deep sequencing of TCR beta CDR3 regions was used to quantify tumor-infiltrating lymphocyte content and compare tumor and blood repertoires in dendritic cell-vaccinated glioblastoma patients. TCR sequencing metrics, including TIL content and tumor-blood repertoire overlap, were correlated with survival after dendritic cell vaccination. On the study overall, not on this receptor specifically: The cohort was small and heterogeneous, few patients had complete blood and tumor sets, and even fewer had initial-recurrent tumor pairs. TCR clonality showed no direct relationship with survival, which suggests that a diverse polyclonal response may be important. After dendritic cell vaccination, a higher estimated pretreatment TIL content predicted longer time to progression and overall survival. The TCR overlap response model with three groups was called speculative and said to need prospective validation.

Patients were selected for having adequate residual fresh-frozen tumor tissue and more than two years of available survival data. Molecular status otherwise varied across the glioblastoma patients, but none of them carried an isocitrate dehydrogenase mutation. PBMC were collected before vaccination, two weeks after the third vaccination, and at tumor progression when it occurred. Genomic DNA was extracted with the Qiagen DNeasy Blood extraction Kit. CDR1 and CDR2, looked up from the germline V gene, are MNHNS and SASEGT. CDR3 length: 17 amino acids, cysteine to phenylalanine. The kept DNA is CDR3 alone, 51 bases in frame from the first base. The germline V and J ends show losses of 1 base and 8 bases respectively, and no gene match explains 7 bases of the junction. The immunoSEQ assay amplified TCRB CDR3 regions from roughly 2 micrograms of genomic DNA, or from all available DNA when less than that amount was available. The multiplex PCR employed 60 forward primers targeting TCR V beta segments and 13 reverse primers targeting J beta segments. Synthetic control templates were spiked into each sample at limiting dilution to estimate reads per starting template. Reads of 87 bp were generated by sequencing on the Illumina HiSeq System. The original methods were these. PCR and sequencing errors were removed by a nearest neighbor algorithm that merged closely related sequences. TCR overlap was defined as the percentage of unique tumor TCR beta sequences that were also present in the same patient's peripheral blood. The table comes from immuneACCESS by way of TCRdb, which keeps in-frame sequences with V and J called. Part of the clones is missing from these tables; in studies checked, under half for an unresolved V gene and the rest for unknown reasons. That table is the source of V, J and clone size, and D and trimming were worked out from the DNA. The sample table lists about 38,000 clones, around 80% of them with a count of one. The ten top clones hold less than 8.5% of the sample.

This TCR came from a human donor with glioblastoma. This sample comprised blood, obtained before dendritic cell vaccination. The V gene is TRBV6-1 and the J gene is TRBJ2-1; 14 bases in the junction line up with TRBD2. This receptor has the CDR3 CASSEGAGTSGGHEQFF. The DNA sequence reads TGTGCCAGCAGTGAAGGGGCCGGGACTAGCGGGGGCCATGAGCAGTTCTTC.